The 4 T cell receptor beta chains below were found in one sample sequenced in a study of blood T cell repertoires in COVID-19. Produced via immunoSEQ multiplex PCR; TCRdb's table is partial and in-frame only. Of about 200,000 clones listed, approximately 86% were seen once; the top ten hold about 2.3%. Sequences were obtained from PBMCs or T cells enriched from blood (not recorded which). These TCRs come from a woman aged 30 to 39 who had recovered from COVID-19.

The chain combines TRBV28 with TRBJ1-1, with a possible D match to TRBD1 (6 bases). The germline V gene has CDR1 MDHEN and CDR2 SYDVKM. V was pared by 3 bases and J by 8 bases, with 13 bases between. The CDR3 runs to 13 residues. The DNA of the CDR3 is TGTGCCAGCAGTTTTCAGGGGCGAGGGGAAGCTTTCTTT. Its protein is CASSFQGRGEAFF.

CDR3 sequence: CAWSVGGSGYEQYF. In DNA, the CDR3 is TGTGCCTGGAGTGTCGGCGGGAGCGGCTACGAGCAGTACTTC. The V and J genes are TRBV30 and TRBJ2-7; 7 nucleotides match TRBD2. V was clipped by 0 bases and J by 3 bases; unmatched bases: 5. This CDR3 spans 14 amino acids. The germline CDR1 and CDR2 sequences are GTSNPN and SVGIG (reference sequence). Full variable domain (outside the CDR3, taken from reference TRBV30 and TRBJ2-7): SQTIHQWPATLVQPVGSPLSLECTVEGTSNPNLYWYRQAAGRGLQLLFYSVGIGQISSEVPQNLSASRPQDRQFILSSKKLLLSDSGFYLCAWSVGGSGYEQYFGPGTRLTVT.

The chain couples TRBV7-2 to TRBJ1-5, with 11 nucleotides matching TRBD1. This CDR3 is built from 17 residues. Germline loops: CDR1 SGHTA, CDR2 FQGNSA. Trimming cost V 5 bases and J 4 bases; bases outside gene matches: 10. CDR3 residues: CASSPWDRGGRNQPQHF. DNA for the CDR3: TGTGCCAGCAGCCCATGGGACAGGGGGGGGAGGAATCAGCCCCAGCATTTT.

This clone has a single count. The chain couples TRBV7-9 to TRBJ1-1; maybe TRBD1 (6 bases). Germline V CDR1 and CDR2: SEHNR, FQNEAQ (reference sequence). This CDR3 has 12 residues. V was pared by 3 bases and J by 11 bases, with 13 bases between. Here the CDR3 DNA reads TGTGCCAGCAGCTTGGAGAACAGGGCCGCTTTCTTT. The encoded protein is CASSLENRAAFF.